What follows are 9 T cell receptor beta chains derived from one specimen sequenced in a study of shared T cell receptors in the human thymus. Only in-frame clones appear in the TCRdb table, and some are missing; sequencing was by immunoSEQ multiplex PCR. The data contain under 700,000 clones, around 78% of them seen just once; the ten biggest clones take up 0.013%. The data also belong to a second study, concerning human thymus T cells.

Material for sequencing was thymocytes. The receptors here all came from a boy under three years old with a congenital heart defect.

This chain links TRBV30 with TRBJ1-1, with 9 bases identical to TRBD1. Trimming cost V 0 bases and J 3 bases; bases outside gene matches: 8. The CDR3 is 16 amino acids. Germline CDR1 is GTSNPN and CDR2 is SVGIG (reference sequence). The CDR3 sequence: CAWSVRDRGLYTEAFF. CDR3 in DNA: TGTGCCTGGAGTGTACGAGACAGGGGGTTGTACACTGAAGCTTTCTTT.

The chain links TRBV7-2 to TRBJ2-2, with 7 positions matching TRBD2. CDR1 SGHTA and CDR2 FQGNSA come from the germline V gene. Germline trimming cut 4 bases from V and 5 bases from J; bases unmatched to any gene: 7. CDR3 size: 15 residues. CDR3 bases: TGTGCCAGCAGCTCCACGCCTAGCGGTACCGGGGAGCTGTTTTTT. Amino acids: CASSSTPSGTGELFF.

This chain links TRBV4-1 with TRBJ1-4, with 10 bases that match TRBD1. The germline V gene encodes CDR1 MGHRA and CDR2 YSYEKL. V dropped 1 base and J dropped 7; count of bases not matched to a gene: 6. CDR3 length equals 16 residues. CDR3 DNA sequence: TGCGCCAGCAGCCAAGGATGGGACAGGGGCCGTGAAAAACTGTTTTTT. Translation gives CASSQGWDRGREKLFF.

V and J are TRBV4-2 and TRBJ2-1, with 11 bases identical to TRBD2. The CDR3 length is 16 residues. With V trimmed by 4 bases and J by 7 bases, 9 bases remained unmatched. Germline V gives CDR1 LGHNA, CDR2 YNFKEQ. CDR3 sequence: CASSRDGTSGANEQFF. The CDR3 nucleotides read TGTGCCAGCAGCCGCGATGGGACTAGCGGAGCTAATGAGCAGTTCTTC.

The rearrangement joins TRBV4-1 to TRBJ2-7; 7 bases line up with TRBD2. This CDR3 has 14 residues. The V segment lost 0 bases and the J segment 6 bases; nucleotides outside the gene matches: 5. Per the germline V gene, CDR1 is MGHRA and CDR2 is YSYEKL. The CDR3 protein is CASSQEAGVSEQYF. The DNA for the CDR3 is TGCGCCAGCAGCCAAGAGGCGGGAGTAAGCGAGCAGTACTTC.

The chain employs TRBV6-1 and TRBJ1-3; 12 nucleotides align to TRBD1. Germline V CDR1 and CDR2: MNHNS, SASEGT. Trimming took 0 bases from V and 7 from J; bases not matched to a gene: 4. The CDR3 is 16 residues long. In DNA, the CDR3 is TGTGCCAGCAGTGAAGCGTGGGACAGGGGGCCGAACACCATATATTTT. It specifies CASSEAWDRGPNTIYF.

The chain has TRBV30 and TRBJ2-7; 11 positions agree with TRBD2. The CDR3 has 14 residues. The V and J ends lost 3 bases and 6 bases, in that order; junction bases with no gene match: 7. Looked up from germline, CDR1 is GTSNPN and CDR2 is SVGIG (reference sequence). In DNA, the CDR3 is TGTGCCTGGAGCCCTAGCGGGAGGACAGGCGAGCAGTACTTC. It specifies CAWSPSGRTGEQYF.

This chain links TRBV29-1 with TRBJ2-3, with 7 bases matching TRBD2. J lost 8 bases, V lost 4 bases, and 15 bases had no gene match. CDR3 length equals 15 residues. Germline CDR1 is SQVTM and CDR2 is ANQGSEA. CDR3 in DNA: TGCAGCGTTGTAGGTTGCGGGAGCCAACCCGGTACGCAGTATTTT. Amino acids: CSVVGCGSQPGTQYF.

The gene calls are TRBV4-3 and TRBJ2-1; D call uncertain. The CDR3 sequence is 17 residues long. In germline, CDR1 is LGHNA, CDR2 YSLEER. V dropped 2 bases and J dropped 0 bases, with 14 bases sitting between them. CDR3 in amino acids: CASSQRPPGISYNEQFF. The CDR3 region has the DNA TGCGCCAGCAGCCAACGCCCACCAGGTATCTCCTACAATGAGCAGTTCTTC.